These 11 T cell receptor beta chains were all obtained from the same sample, sequenced in a study of CD8 T cells in ankylosing spondylitis. TCRdb re-derived calls from the 5' RACE reads in MiXCR, one entry per CDR3 protein. Of around 300,000 distinct CDR3 sequences in the sample, roughly 14% were seen once. The material sequenced was blood, either unsorted or a sorted T cell fraction (not recorded which). These receptor sequences come from a male donor with ankylosing spondylitis or in good health (not recorded which).

This clonotype was observed at least ten times. This chain joins TRBV12-3 or TRBV12-4 and TRBJ2-1, with 10 nucleotides matching TRBD2. The CDR3 sequence is 16 residues long. With V trimmed by 6 bases and J by 5 bases, 10 bases remained unmatched. CDR3 residues: CASSLGLAGANNEQFF. The CDR3 nucleotides read TGTGCCAGCAGCTTGGGGCTAGCGGGAGCAAACAATGAGCAGTTCTTC.

The table lists this clonotype with a few counts. V usage is TRBV12-3 or TRBV12-4 and J usage is TRBJ2-2; TRBD2 might be the D (5 bases). V lost 6 bases and J lost 4, with 18 bases in between. CDR3 size: 16 residues. CDR3 sequence (DNA): TGTGCCAGCAGCCCCCAACTAGGAGGCGGCACCGGGGAGCTGTTTTTT. This translates into CASSPQLGGGTGELFF.

This clonotype was observed a few times. The gene calls are TRBV11-1 and TRBJ2-1, with 13 nucleotides matching TRBD2. Germline CDR1 and CDR2: SGHAT and FQDESV (reference sequence). CDR3 length: 18 residues. The J segment lost 1 base and the V segment lost 5 bases, leaving 8 bases of the junction unmatched. The CDR3 protein is CASSGWTSGRISYNEQFF. In nucleotides, the CDR3 is TGTGCCAGCAGCGGATGGACTAGCGGGAGAATTTCCTACAATGAGCAGTTCTTC.

This chain uses TRBV18 with TRBJ1-3, with D unclear. This CDR3 comprises 14 residues. Germline CDR1 is KGHSH and CDR2 is LQKENI. V lost 4 bases and J lost 4, with 11 bases in between. The CDR3 DNA reads TGTGCCAGCTCACTAAACGATAGAGGAAACACCATATATTTT. Protein: CASSLNDRGNTIYF. Filled out from reference TRBV18 and TRBJ1-3, the complete variable domain reads NAGVMQNPRHLVRRRGQEARLRCSPMKGHSHVYWYRQLPEEGLKFMVYLQKENIIDESGMPKERFSAEFPKEGPSILRIQQVVRGDSAAYFCASSLNDRGNTIYFGEGSWLTVV.

This clonotype was seen more than once but under ten times. Lacking the conserved final phenylalanine or tryptophan, this CDR3 likely reflects a read error. It is unclear where the CDR3 begins or ends on the DNA, so no DNA is shown, and the CDR3 is as TCRdb lists it. The V and J genes are TRBV2 and TRBJ2-7; TRBD2 is the table's D call, not checked against the DNA. From its first to its last residue, the CDR3 has 12 amino acids. Germline V gene lookup returns CDR1 SNHLY and CDR2 FYNNEI. This chain's CDR3 is CASSEAGFPSSL.

This chain connects TRBV30 to TRBJ2-3, with D tentatively TRBD1 (5 bases). Germline V gene lookup returns CDR1 GTSNPN and CDR2 SVGIG (reference sequence). The length of the CDR3 is 13 residues. V was trimmed by 1 base and J by 2 bases, leaving 7 bases between them. The CDR3 protein is CAWSEQATDTQYF. The CDR3 DNA sequence: TGTGCCTGGAGTGAACAGGCCACAGATACGCAGTATTTT. Full variable domain (remainder filled in from reference TRBV30 and TRBJ2-3): SQTIHQWPATLVQPVGSPLSLECTVEGTSNPNLYWYRQAAGRGLQLLFYSVGIGQISSEVPQNLSASRPQDRQFILSSKKLLLSDSGFYLCAWSEQATDTQYFGPGTRLTVL.

In its sample, this clonotype was seen a few times. V usage is TRBV20-1 and J usage is TRBJ2-1; D is perhaps TRBD2 (7 bases). The CDR3 is made up of 16 amino acids. V dropped 3 bases and J dropped 1 base, with 16 bases sitting between them. Germline V lookup: CDR1 DFQATT, CDR2 SNEGSKA (reference sequence). The CDR3: CSASAGGGGSYNEQFF. CDR3 nucleotide sequence: TGCAGTGCTAGCGCCGGAGGGGGGGGGTCCTACAATGAGCAGTTCTTC.

This clonotype occurred a few times. The chain has TRBV6-1 and TRBJ2-2; D possibly matches TRBD1 or TRBD2 (6 bases each). Germline V CDR1 and CDR2: MNHNS, SASEGT. V was shortened by 8 bases and J by 4 bases, with 11 bases between the two germline ends. This CDR3 contains 13 residues. CDR3 in amino acids: CASWRGATGELFF. The CDR3 DNA is TGTGCCAGCTGGAGGGGGGCCACCGGGGAGCTGTTTTTT.

This clonotype was observed many times. The chain combines TRBV10-3 with TRBJ2-3, with TRBD1 matching over 10 bases. Germline V gene sequence: CDR1 ENHRY, CDR2 SYGVKD. The length of the CDR3 is 16 residues. The V and J ends lost 8 bases and 3 bases, in that order; junction bases with no gene match: 11. The CDR3 bases are TGTGCCATCTCCTCCTTCCGGGACAGGGGAACAGATACGCAGTATTTT. Protein: CAISSFRDRGTDTQYF.

In this sample, this clonotype turned up a few times. The chain joins TRBV5-6 to TRBJ2-6, with 9 bases lining up with TRBD1. This CDR3 has 17 amino acids. From germline, CDR1 is SGHDT and CDR2 YYEEEE. The V and J ends lost 4 bases and 0 bases, in that order; junction bases with no gene match: 5. The CDR3, as DNA: TGTGCCAGCAGCCTCCTGACAGGGGGCTCTGGGGCCAACGTCCTGACTTTC. Amino acid sequence: CASSLLTGGSGANVLTF. Filled out from reference TRBV5-6 and TRBJ2-6, the complete variable domain reads DAGVTQSPTHLIKTRGQQVTLRCSPKSGHDTVSWYQQALGQGPQFIFQYYEEEERQRGNFPDRFSGHQFPNYSSELNVNALLLGDSALYLCASSLLTGGSGANVLTFGAGSRLTVL.

The V call is TRBV20-1, the J call TRBJ2-2, with no clear D. The CDR3 sequence is 13 residues long. The germline V gene encodes CDR1 DFQATT and CDR2 SNEGSKA (reference sequence). V was trimmed by 2 bases and J by 5 bases, leaving 9 bases between them. The CDR3 DNA sequence: TGCAGTGCTAGATTACCGACTACCGGGGAGCTGTTTTTT. Translating gives CSARLPTTGELFF.